This is a list of T cell receptor beta chains from one sample in a study of tumor-infiltrating lymphocytes in primary liver carcinoma. TCRdb re-called the multiplex PCR reads through MiXCR, storing one row per CDR3 protein. The sample shows about 21,000 distinct CDR3 sequences, about three quarters of them seen only once. Sequenced material: liver tumor tissue from sampling region 1. These receptors came from a woman in her 30s with primary liver carcinoma and hepatitis B virus infection. Each CDR3 is given with its conserved first and last residue. Expanded clones get a size class; other rows say once, few or many, or leave the size out.

CDR3 protein: CASNQAAGTDYEHYF; V gene: TRBV14; clone size: once
CDR3 protein: CASSAGRSNQPQHF; V gene: TRBV5-5; clone size: medium-sized
CDR3 protein: CASSETLPGGAANTGKLLF; V gene: TRBV6-1; clone size: -
CDR3 protein: CATSHHFRLEHFF; V gene: TRBV12-3/TRBV12-4; clone size: -
CDR3 protein: CASSPQDRVDEQYF; V gene: TRBV9; clone size: many
CDR3 protein: CDSSRTRQGRGDTQYF; V gene: TRBV11-2; clone size: -
CDR3 protein: CASSPLLAGEGLGQYF; V gene: TRBV7-8; clone size: -
CDR3 protein: CASSPLIFNRDYEQYF; V gene: TRBV4-2; clone size: -
CDR3 protein: CPNSQDRWTGRERYF; V gene: TRBV4-3; clone size: -
CDR3 protein: CASSQYRAFDTGETFF; V gene: TRBV4-1; clone size: -
CDR3 protein: CRVEDGTSGGNEQFF; V gene: TRBV29-1; clone size: -
CDR3 protein: CAISSTGHGFLDERFF; V gene: TRBV11-3; clone size: -
CDR3 protein: CVSSSGHDTLYF; V gene: TRBV12-3/TRBV12-4; clone size: -
CDR3 protein: CASSRLAGGYEQFF; V gene: TRBV11-3; clone size: medium-sized
CDR3 protein: CARQLAGGGYEQFF; V gene: TRBV11-3; clone size: -
CDR3 protein: CASSQKGSRETQYF; V gene: TRBV11-1; clone size: many
CDR3 protein: CISSFNSPDTQYF; V gene: TRBV28; clone size: -
CDR3 protein: CASSFLDRSNSLLHF; V gene: TRBV28; clone size: few
CDR3 protein: CAGSPPGTQRNIEALF; V gene: TRBV11-3; clone size: -
CDR3 protein: CTNSAGGAGELFF; V gene: TRBV2; clone size: -